Presented here are 28 T cell receptor beta chains from one specimen sequenced in a study of T cell clonality in common variable immunodeficiency. These receptors have no known antigen. General observations from the study: Common variable immunodeficiency TCR beta sequences reportedly had fewer deletions and N-nucleotide insertions.

TCRdb's copy holds only in-frame clones and misses some; the assay was immunoSEQ multiplex PCR. This table holds some 8,200 clones. Source material: peripheral blood mononuclear cells. These receptors were taken from a human donor with common variable immunodeficiency.

On this clone itself: The read ends 3 residues before the CDR3 terminus; that terminus is restored from the germline J gene. The chain recombines TRBV7-9 with TRBJ2-3, with 8 bases that match TRBD1. The CDR3 runs to 15 residues. J was trimmed by 4 bases and V by 1 base; bases with no gene match: 4. Per the germline V gene, CDR1 is SEHNR and CDR2 is FQNEAQ (reference sequence). CDR3 region: CASSLGTGNPDTQYF. The covered CDR3 bases are TGTGCCAGCAGCTTAGGGACAGGGAACCCAGATACG.

As concerns this clone: The CDR3 is cut off 3 residues early in the read; its end comes from the germline J gene. This chain connects TRBV29-1 to TRBJ2-7; 8 bases match TRBD1. CDR1 and CDR2 (germline): SQVTM, ANQGSEA. This CDR3 comprises 12 residues. Trimming cost V 6 bases and J 5 bases; bases outside gene matches: 6. CDR3 DNA (partial): TGCAGCGTCGGAGGACAGGGCGACGAG. It is translated as CSVGGQGDE. The full CDR3 protein is CSVGGQGDEQYF.

With regard to this clone: The read finishes 3 residues shy of the CDR3 end, and the germline J gene is used to complete it. This chain links TRBV7-8 with TRBJ1-5, with D unresolved. Germline CDR1 is SGHVS and CDR2 is FQNEAQ. The CDR3 is 14 amino acids. V lost 3 bases and J 5 bases, leaving 11 bases between the germline ends. CDR3 sequence reads: CASSFGQFDQPQHF. The CDR3 bases that were read are TGTGCCAGCAGCTTTGGGCAGTTTGATCAGCCC.

In terms of frequency, this clone is medium-sized. From the germline J gene comes the end of the CDR3, since the read stops 3 residues before it. The chain couples TRBV2 to TRBJ1-3, with D uncertain. Germline CDR1 reads SNHLY; CDR2 reads FYNNEI. The V end lost 8 bases, the J end lost 0 bases, and 11 bases lay between the germline ends. The CDR3 is made up of 14 amino acids. The CDR3 here is CASHSKSSGNTIYF. The DNA read from the CDR3 is TGTGCCAGCCATAGCAAGAGCTCTGGAAACACC.

Measured by frequency, this clone is medium-sized. The read ends 3 residues before the CDR3 terminus; that terminus is restored from the germline J gene. V gene TRBV5-1 combines with J gene TRBJ2-3; tentative D call: TRBD2 (7 bases). V lost 4 bases and J 5 bases, leaving 26 bases between the germline ends. The germline V gene has CDR1 SGHRS and CDR2 YFSETQ. The CDR3 is made up of 18 amino acids. The CDR3 is CASSPRSLAERGRDTQYF. Incomplete CDR3 DNA: TGCGCCAGCAGCCCGCGATCCCTAGCGGAGAGGGGGAGAGATACG. Supplemented by reference TRBV5-1 and TRBJ2-3, the full variable domain reads KAGVTQTPRYLIKTRGQQVTLSCSPISGHRSVSWYQQTPGQGLQFLFEYFSETQRNKGNFPGRFSGRQFSNSRSEMNVSTLELGDSALYLCASSPRSLAERGRDTQYFGPGTRLTVL.

Of note for this clone: The read halts 3 residues ahead of the CDR3 end, with the missing end drawn from the germline J gene. The chain couples TRBV18 to TRBJ1-4; 8 bases agree with TRBD1. The CDR3 totals 15 residues. The V segment lost 1 base and the J segment 6 bases; nucleotides outside the gene matches: 4. Per germline, CDR1 KGHSH and CDR2 LQKENI. CDR3 in amino acids: CASSPRQGAYEKLFF. Partial CDR3 DNA: TGTGCCAGCTCACCACGGCAGGGGGCTTATGAAAAA.

Partial CDR3 DNA: TGTGCCAGCAGCCAGGACAGGGGTAGTTCCTACGAG. Its translation is CASSQDRGSSYE. In full, the CDR3 is CASSQDRGSSYEQYF. The J gene is TRBJ2-7, the V gene TRBV7-2; 9 bases map to TRBD1. The read terminates 3 residues before the CDR3 end, so the remaining end is supplied by the germline J gene. The CDR3 is made up of 15 amino acids. V shed 5 bases, J shed 1 base, and the junction held 6 bases outside the gene matches. Per germline, CDR1 SGHTA and CDR2 FQGNSA.

CDR3 bases read: TGTGCCAGCAGACCCGGGACAGGTGGTGAAAAA. Translating it yields CASRPGTGGEK. The complete CDR3 reads CASRPGTGGEKLFF. The V call is TRBV7-2, the J call TRBJ1-4; 8 nucleotides line up with TRBD1. The read halts 3 residues ahead of the CDR3 end, with the missing end drawn from the germline J gene. CDR1 is SGHTA, CDR2 FQGNSA, per germline. V lost 6 bases, J lost 7 bases, and 7 bases stayed unmatched. The CDR3 covers 14 residues.

This clone counts as medium-sized by frequency. Sequencing ends 3 residues short of the CDR3 end; the germline J gene provides the rest. The chain has TRBV19 and TRBJ2-7, with TRBD2 matching over 10 bases. Trimming removed 4 bases from V and 2 bases from J; junction bases left unmatched: 5. Germline V gives CDR1 LNHDA, CDR2 SQIVND (reference sequence). The CDR3 extends over 15 amino acids. The CDR3 region is CASSNGGLAPYEQYF. The CDR3 bases that were read are TGTGCCAGTAGTAATGGGGGACTAGCGCCCTACGAG.

The CDR3 reads CASSNTGSQPQHF. The covered CDR3 bases are TGTGCCAGTAGTAACACAGGGAGCCAGCCC. The V and J genes are TRBV19 and TRBJ1-5, with D possibly TRBD1 on 6 matching bases. The read is 3 residues too short to cover the CDR3 end, so that end is filled in from the germline J gene. CDR3 length: 13 amino acids. From germline, CDR1 is LNHDA and CDR2 SQIVND (reference sequence). V was cut by 4 bases and J by 7 bases, with 11 bases left in between.

As to this clone: From the germline J gene comes the end of the CDR3, since the read stops 3 residues before it. This chain connects TRBV19 to TRBJ2-7, with D possibly being TRBD1 (6 bases). Germline V gene lookup returns CDR1 LNHDA and CDR2 SQIVND (reference sequence). This CDR3 comprises 20 residues. V was shortened by 5 bases and J by 0 bases, with 29 bases between the two germline ends. Partial CDR3 DNA: TGTGCCAGTAGTTCAAGGGCAGGGGAGTCGACCGTTACCGCCTCCTACGAG. It codes for CASSSRAGESTVTASYE. The full CDR3 sequence reads CASSSRAGESTVTASYEQYF. The complete variable domain, with remaining parts taken from reference TRBV19 and TRBJ2-7, reads DGGITQSPKYLFRKEGQNVTLSCEQNLNHDAMYWYRQDPGQGLRLIYYSQIVNDFQKGDIAEGYSVSREKKESFPLTVTSAQKNPTAFYLCASSSRAGESTVTASYEQYFGPGTRLTVT.

This clone is labeled medium-sized based on frequency. Read data end 3 residues before the CDR3 end; the end is taken from the germline J gene. The chain recombines TRBV15 with TRBJ2-3, with 11 nucleotides matching TRBD1. The CDR3 runs 18 residues. Trimming removed 2 bases from V and 0 bases from J; junction bases left unmatched: 7. The germline V gene encodes CDR1 LNHNV and CDR2 YYDKDF (reference sequence). Partial CDR3 DNA: TGTGCCACCAGCAGAAACTCCGGGACAGGGGGGAGCACAGATACG. The encoded protein is CATSRNSGTGGSTDT. The complete CDR3 protein is CATSRNSGTGGSTDTQYF.

According to its frequency, this clone is large. The CDR3: CATSISGTSTDTQYF. The sequenced part of the CDR3 DNA is TGTGCCACCAGCATTAGCGGGACTAGCACAGATACG. This chain uses TRBV15 with TRBJ2-3, with 8 bases aligning to TRBD2. The CDR3 end lies 3 residues beyond the end of the read and is filled in from the germline J gene. The CDR3 sequence is 15 residues long. V gave up 4 bases and J gave up 0 bases; unmatched junction bases: 3. The germline CDR1 and CDR2 sequences are LNHNV and YYDKDF (reference sequence). Drawing the rest from reference TRBV15 and TRBJ2-3, the complete variable domain is DAMVIQNPRYQVTQFGKPVTLSCSQTLNHNVMYWYQQKSSQAPKLLFHYYDKDFNNEADTPDNFQSRRPNTSFCFLDIRSPGLGDTAMYLCATSISGTSTDTQYFGPGTRLTVL.

The CDR3 DNA, read in part, is TGTGCCAGCAGTGGGTGGTCAGGGCTTTCCTATAATTCACCC. This codes for CASSGWSGLSYNSP. The full CDR3 sequence reads CASSGWSGLSYNSPLHF. The chain is built from TRBV2 and TRBJ1-6, with TRBD1 as a possible D gene (5 bases). Read coverage stops 3 residues before the CDR3 terminus; the germline J gene supplies the remainder. The CDR3 totals 17 residues. V lost 4 bases to trimming and J lost 1 base, with 14 bases between them. Germline values: CDR1 SNHLY, CDR2 FYNNEI.

Considering frequency, this clone is medium-sized. The sequence runs out 3 residues before the end of the CDR3; the remainder is reconstructed from the germline J gene. The chain has TRBV4-1 and TRBJ2-1; unclear D gene. V gave up 0 bases and J gave up 6 bases, with 6 bases separating them. Germline values: CDR1 MGHRA, CDR2 YSYEKL. The CDR3 length is 13 residues. The CDR3 DNA, read in part, is TGCGCCAGCAGCCAAGAATCAGGCAATGAG. Protein sequence: CASSQESGNE. The whole CDR3 is CASSQESGNEQFF.

This clone shows up as medium-sized by frequency. The read gets to within 3 residues of the CDR3 end, and the germline J gene fills in the rest. This chain joins TRBV20-1 and TRBJ2-4; D not certain. The germline V and J ends were trimmed by 3 bases and 1 base, with 10 bases remaining between them. Germline CDR1 and CDR2: DFQATT and SNEGSKA (reference sequence). There are 14 residues in the CDR3. The covered CDR3 bases are TGCAGTGCTAGTGTGCTGAGGGCCAAAAACATT. The encoded protein is CSASVLRAKNI. Given in full, the CDR3 is CSASVLRAKNIQYF.

Details on this clone: The read halts 3 residues ahead of the CDR3 end, with the missing end drawn from the germline J gene. V is TRBV7-6 and J is TRBJ2-3; 8 positions agree with TRBD2. The CDR3 has 16 amino acids. CDR1 SGHVS and CDR2 FNYEAQ come from the germline V gene. Unmatched junction bases numbered 9, after V lost 5 bases and J lost 2 bases. The CDR3 bases that were read are TGTGCCAGCAGCAGACTATTAGCGGGATCCACAGATACG. Translation gives CASSRLLAGSTDT. The complete CDR3 protein is CASSRLLAGSTDTQYF.

Points on this clone: The CDR3 end lies 3 residues beyond the end of the read and is filled in from the germline J gene. The rearrangement joins TRBV19 to TRBJ1-1, with 8 nucleotides matching TRBD1. J gave up 5 bases and V 3 bases, and 8 bases lay outside the gene matches. Germline CDR1 LNHDA, CDR2 SQIVND (reference sequence). CDR3 length: 15 residues. Partial CDR3 DNA: TGTGCCAGTAGTATGGGCATTACAGGGGGTACTGAA. Translating gives CASSMGITGGTE. In full, the CDR3 reads CASSMGITGGTEAFF.

Comment on this clone: The read finishes 3 residues shy of the CDR3 end, and the germline J gene is used to complete it. The rearrangement uses TRBV19 and TRBJ2-7; 9 bases are a match to TRBD1. The CDR3 has 15 residues. Germline V gene sequence: CDR1 LNHDA, CDR2 SQIVND (reference sequence). The V segment lost 0 bases and the J segment 3 bases; nucleotides outside the gene matches: 3. The DNA read from the CDR3 is TGTGCCAGTAGTATAGATCGACAGGGGGTCTACGAG. Translated, it gives CASSIDRQGVYE. In full, the CDR3 reads CASSIDRQGVYEQYF.

Remarks on this clone: The CDR3 end lies 3 residues beyond the end of the read and is filled in from the germline J gene. The chain joins TRBV2 to TRBJ1-2; D perhaps matches TRBD1 (5 bases). CDR1 SNHLY and CDR2 FYNNEI come from the germline V gene. This CDR3 is built from 12 residues. CDR3 DNA, as far as it was read: TGTGCCAGCAGTGAACAGGGTTTCGGC. Its protein is CASSEQGFG. In full, the CDR3 is CASSEQGFGYTF. Using reference TRBV2 and TRBJ1-2 for the parts outside the CDR3, the full variable domain is EPEVTQTPSHQVTQMGQEVILRCVPISNHLYFYWYRQILGQKVEFLVSFYNNEISEKSEIFDDQFSVERPDGSNFTLKIRSTKLEDSAMYFCASSEQGFGYTFGSGTRLTVV.

Frequency places this clone as medium-sized. The sequenced fragment ends 3 residues before the CDR3 boundary, so the rest is inferred from the germline J gene. This chain joins TRBV6-1 and TRBJ1-2, with TRBD1 matching over 7 bases. The CDR3 contains 13 residues. Per the germline V gene, CDR1 is MNHNS and CDR2 is SASEGT. CDR3 residues: CASSVQGQRGYTF. CDR3 bases read: TGTGCCAGCAGTGTGCAGGGACAGAGGGGC.

This chain's CDR3 is CASSSGTGVYEQYF. The DNA read from the CDR3 is TGTGCCAGCAGCTCCGGGACAGGGGTCTACGAG. The rearrangement joins TRBV7-2 to TRBJ2-7; 10 nucleotides match TRBD1. The CDR3 end falls 3 residues outside the read, so it is completed with the germline J gene. The V segment lost 4 bases and the J segment 3 bases; nucleotides outside the gene matches: 3. The CDR3 is 14 amino acids. CDR1 and CDR2 (germline): SGHTA, FQGNSA.

Turning to this clone: The read terminates 3 residues before the CDR3 end, so the remaining end is supplied by the germline J gene. The chain carries TRBV29-1 and TRBJ1-5; 8 bases agree with TRBD1. This CDR3 spans 13 amino acids. Germline CDR1 and CDR2: SQVTM and ANQGSEA. The CDR3 sequence is CSVGGTGINPQHF. The CDR3 bases that were read are TGCAGCGTTGGGGGGACAGGAATCAACCCC. Full variable domain (outside the CDR3, taken from reference TRBV29-1 and TRBJ1-5): SAVISQKPSRDICQRGTSLTIQCQVDSQVTMMFWYRQQPGQSLTLIATANQGSEATYESGFVIDKFPISRPNLTFSTLTVSNMSPEDSSIYLCSVGGTGINPQHFGDGTRLSIL.

By frequency, this clone is medium-sized. The chain's CDR3 is CASSDRQGLYEQYF. The DNA read from the CDR3 is TGTGCCAGCAGTGATCGACAGGGCCTCTACGAG. The chain is built from TRBV2 and TRBJ2-7, with 7 bases fitting TRBD1. The sequence runs out 3 residues before the end of the CDR3; the remainder is reconstructed from the germline J gene. Germline V CDR1 and CDR2: SNHLY, FYNNEI. The ends lost 3 bases at V and 3 bases at J; junction bases unmatched: 5. The CDR3 runs 14 residues.

As concerns this clone: The read terminates 3 residues ahead of where the CDR3 ends, so the germline J gene completes it. The chain couples TRBV2 to TRBJ2-7, with 9 nucleotides matching TRBD2. The CDR3 is 15 residues long. The germline gives CDR1 SNHLY, CDR2 FYNNEI. V shed 2 bases and J 5 bases; nucleotides not matched to a gene: 7. The sequenced part of the CDR3 DNA is TGTGCCAGCAGTGAAAGGGTGGTAGCGGGAGACGAG. Protein sequence: CASSERVVAGDE. The whole CDR3 is CASSERVVAGDEQYF. The complete variable domain, with remaining parts taken from reference TRBV2 and TRBJ2-7, reads EPEVTQTPSHQVTQMGQEVILRCVPISNHLYFYWYRQILGQKVEFLVSFYNNEISEKSEIFDDQFSVERPDGSNFTLKIRSTKLEDSAMYFCASSERVVAGDEQYFGPGTRLTVT.

To note about this clone: The read halts 3 residues ahead of the CDR3 end, with the missing end drawn from the germline J gene. The chain couples TRBV18 to TRBJ2-5, with 7 bases aligning to TRBD1. V was pared by 4 bases and J by 3 bases, with 2 bases of the junction left unmatched. Germline V gene sequence: CDR1 KGHSH, CDR2 LQKENI. The CDR3 is made up of 13 amino acids. CDR3 sequence: CASSRDSKETQYF. Incomplete CDR3 DNA: TGTGCCAGCTCACGGGACAGTAAAGAGACC. Together with reference TRBV18 and TRBJ2-5, the CDR3 gives the full variable domain: NAGVMQNPRHLVRRRGQEARLRCSPMKGHSHVYWYRQLPEEGLKFMVYLQKENIIDESGMPKERFSAEFPKEGPSILRIQQVVRGDSAAYFCASSRDSKETQYFGPGTRLLVL.

Remarks on this clone: The CDR3 end falls 3 residues outside the read, so it is completed with the germline J gene. J is TRBJ2-1 and V is TRBV19; TRBD2 matches at 12 bases. The junction had 2 bases not matched to a gene; V was cut back by 7 bases and J by 4 bases. There are 14 residues in the CDR3. CDR1 is LNHDA and CDR2 is SQIVND in the germline V gene (reference sequence). The CDR3 protein is CASKTSGSYNEQFF. The CDR3 bases that were read are TGTGCCAGTAAGACTAGCGGGAGTTACAATGAG.

As to this clone: The read ends 3 residues shy of where the CDR3 ends; the end is completed using the germline J gene. This chain joins TRBV18 and TRBJ2-7; TRBD1 agrees at 8 bases. With 6 bases clipped from V and 0 bases from J, the junction kept 7 bases outside the gene matches. The germline gives CDR1 KGHSH, CDR2 LQKENI. CDR3 length: 15 amino acids. The CDR3 loop is CASSWGQASSYEQYF. The CDR3 DNA, read in part, is TGTGCCAGCTCGTGGGGACAGGCTTCCTCCTACGAG.